This is a list of T cell receptor beta chains from one sample in a study of shared clonotypes between healthy human individuals. Sequenced by immunoSEQ multiplex PCR; TCRdb stores in-frame clones only, minus some. The table shows more than 2,000,000 clones, with more than 80% occurring only once. The sequenced sample was naive CD4+ T cells sorted from blood. These receptors came from a man younger than 30 in good health. CDR3s include the opening cysteine and the closing phenylalanine or tryptophan. D genes are given only for firm matches. Rows may omit the clone size; those that give it use once, few, many or a size class.

d_call j_call clone_size v_call cdr3_aa cdr3_nt
- TRBJ2-7 - TRBV6-5 CASSYSSGSHYEQYF TGTGCCAGCAGTTACTCGAGTGGGTCTCACTACGAGCAGTACTTC
TRBD1 TRBJ2-7 - TRBV15 CATSRRGTGLLEQYF TGTGCCACCAGCCGAAGGGGGACAGGGTTACTCGAGCAGTACTTC
TRBD2 TRBJ2-3 - TRBV5-1 CASRLAGGDTQYF TGCGCCAGCAGACTAGCGGGAGGAGATACGCAGTATTTT
TRBD1 TRBJ1-1 - TRBV18 CASSPFGTGGDNTEAFF TGTGCCAGCTCACCATTCGGGACAGGGGGGGATAACACTGAAGCTTTCTTT
- TRBJ2-1 - TRBV4-3 CASSQVGGRDEQFF TGCGCCAGCAGCCAGGTGGGGGGACGGGATGAGCAGTTCTTC
- TRBJ2-7 once TRBV5-1 CASSLTTYREQYF TGCGCCAGCAGCTTGACCACCTATCGCGAGCAGTACTTC
- TRBJ2-3 - TRBV27 CASSRVYSTDTQYF TGTGCCAGCAGCCGAGTGTATAGCACAGATACGCAGTATTTT
- TRBJ2-2 - TRBV7-9 CASSPRGTENTGELFF TGTGCCAGCAGCCCCCGCGGGACGGAGAACACCGGGGAGCTGTTTTTT
- TRBJ1-6 - TRBV7-2 CASSPETNSPLHF TGTGCCAGCAGCCCCGAAACTAATTCACCCCTCCACTTT
TRBD1 TRBJ2-2 - TRBV4-3 CASSQTGAAGELFF TGCGCCAGCAGCCAAACAGGGGCCGCCGGGGAGCTGTTTTTT
- TRBJ2-7 - TRBV28 CASRRGGFYEQYF TGTGCCAGCCGTAGGGGCGGTTTTTACGAGCAGTACTTC
TRBD2 TRBJ2-3 - TRBV10-3 CAISESRLAGSGDTQYF TGTGCCATCAGTGAGTCCAGGCTAGCGGGATCGGGGGATACGCAGTATTTT
- TRBJ2-7 - TRBV2 CASRLQGSEQYF TGTGCCAGCAGATTACAGGGTTCCGAGCAGTACTTC
TRBD1 TRBJ1-4 - TRBV6-1 CASSEPGQGSGEKLFF TGTGCCAGCAGTGAACCGGGACAGGGAAGCGGGGAAAAACTGTTTTTT
- TRBJ2-7 - TRBV18 CASSQNPGVGSYEQYF TGTGCCAGCTCACAAAACCCCGGCGTGGGTTCCTACGAGCAGTACTTC
TRBD2 TRBJ2-1 - TRBV7-2 CAQSGSLYNEQFF TGTGCTCAGAGCGGGAGCCTTTACAATGAGCAGTTCTTC
TRBD1 TRBJ1-3 - TRBV10-3 CAISESTGHSGNTIYF TGTGCCATCAGTGAGTCGACAGGGCACTCTGGAAACACCATATATTTT
TRBD1 TRBJ2-7 few TRBV7-9 CASSLQGVGEQYF TGTGCCAGCAGCCTTCAGGGGGTCGGGGAGCAGTACTTC
TRBD1 TRBJ1-1 once TRBV7-2 CASSRGQLNTEAFF TGTGCCAGCAGCCGGGGACAGTTGAACACTGAAGCTTTCTTT
TRBD1 TRBJ2-2 - TRBV11-2 CASSHWTGPGELFF TGTGCCAGCAGCCATTGGACAGGGCCCGGGGAGCTGTTTTTT
- TRBJ1-5 - TRBV9 CASGNSNQPQHF TGTGCCAGCGGAAATAGCAATCAGCCCCAGCATTTT